What follows are 29 T cell receptor beta chains derived from one specimen sequenced in a study of blood T cells in healthy people across ages. Primed by a sample-barcoded 5' primer and a J-beta primer mix, a second PCR proceeded for about 6 to 12 cycles. In TCRdb, the 5' RACE reads were re-called with MiXCR into one record per CDR3 protein. This table has some 1,500,000 distinct CDR3 sequences, 40% to 45% appearing once. Sequences were obtained from blood. The receptors shown here come from a woman younger than 30 in good health.

The gene calls are TRBV6-2 or TRBV6-3 and TRBJ2-7; D may be TRBD1 or TRBD2 (5 bases each). V was clipped by 7 bases and J by 0 bases, with 16 bases between them. Germline V lookup: CDR1 MNHEY, CDR2 SVGEGT. CDR3 size: 15 residues. The CDR3 bases are TGTGCCAGCAAAAGATCCGGGACCAGCTCCTACGAGCAGTACTTC. It codes for CASKRSGTSSYEQYF.

This clonotype was seen a handful of times. The rearrangement links TRBV7-2 to TRBJ2-5; TRBD2 matches at 13 bases. V lost 5 bases, J lost 5 bases, and 8 bases stayed unmatched. The CDR3 consists of 16 residues. The germline V gene has CDR1 SGHTA and CDR2 FQGNSA. CDR3 sequence: CASSIPGLAGSETQYF. CDR3 DNA: TGTGCCAGCAGCATCCCGGGACTAGCGGGGAGTGAGACCCAGTACTTC.

Comments on this clonotype: One end of the junction does not line up with germline, which may come from a read error. The genes are TRBV7-9 and TRBJ2-5; possible D gene TRBD1, 6 bases. CDR3 length equals 14 residues. CDR1 is SEHNR, CDR2 FQNEAQ, per germline (reference sequence). In DNA, the CDR3 is TGTGTCAGCAGACCCCGGGACAACCAAGAGACCCAGTACTTC. Its protein product is CVSRPRDNQETQYF.

The chain has TRBV20-1 and TRBJ1-4, with unresolved D. V was trimmed by 7 bases and J by 0 bases, leaving 6 bases between them. The CDR3 runs to 12 residues. The germline V gene has CDR1 DFQATT and CDR2 SNEGSKA (reference sequence). CDR3 sequence (DNA): TGCAGTGGACCGACAACTAATGAAAAACTGTTTTTT. It specifies CSGPTTNEKLFF.

J is TRBJ2-1 and V is TRBV20-1; D is ambiguous. V was cut by 6 bases and J by 0 bases, with 15 bases left in between. CDR3 size: 15 residues. From germline, CDR1 is DFQATT and CDR2 SNEGSKA (reference sequence). CDR3 in DNA: TGCAGTGCAACTTTGGCGGAGCTCTCCTACAATGAGCAGTTCTTC. Its protein is CSATLAELSYNEQFF.

The rearrangement joins TRBV7-9 to TRBJ1-1; possibly TRBD1 for D (5 bases). Germline V gives CDR1 SEHNR, CDR2 FQNEAQ (reference sequence). The CDR3 length is 14 residues. V was shortened by 8 bases and J by 1 base, with 14 bases between the two germline ends. CDR3 protein: CASEKGRQNTEAFF. CDR3 in DNA: TGTGCCAGCGAAAAGGGACGGCAGAACACTGAAGCTTTCTTT.

This clonotype was found once. The chain recombines TRBV10-3 with TRBJ2-7, with D possibly being TRBD1 (6 bases). Trimming cost V 3 bases and J 1 base, with 16 bases left between them. Germline-derived CDR1 and CDR2 are ENHRY and SYGVKD. CDR3 length equals 16 residues. The CDR3 loop reads CAISDRGWIDSYEQYF. For the CDR3, the DNA is TGTGCCATCAGTGATAGGGGGTGGATAGATTCCTACGAGCAGTACTTC.

V gene TRBV4-3 combines with J gene TRBJ2-1, with D possibly TRBD2 on 6 matching bases. The CDR3 consists of 15 residues. Germline CDR1 LGHNA, CDR2 YSLEER. The V and J ends lost 0 bases and 16 bases respectively, with 22 bases between them. In DNA, the CDR3 is TGCGCCAGCAGCCAAGACGCCCAGCGGCGCGGGGTGCTCTTCTTC. The encoded protein is CASSQDAQRRGVLFF.

In the case of this clonotype: Its ends do not fully match the called genes, so a read error is possible. V is TRBV11-2 and J is TRBJ1-1, with 8 bases that match TRBD1. The CDR3 extends over 21 amino acids. Germline CDR1 reads SGHAT; CDR2 reads FQNNGV. CDR3 amino acids: CASSLNPGQAFVFGMNTEAFF. Here the CDR3 DNA reads TGCGCCAGCAGCTTAAATCCGGGACAGGCTTTCGTCTTCGGAATGAACACTGAAGCTTTCTTT.

J is TRBJ1-4 and V is TRBV27; TRBD1 matches at 9 bases. The CDR3 runs to 14 residues. With 5 bases clipped from V and 7 bases from J, the junction kept 5 bases outside the gene matches. CDR1 and CDR2 (germline): MNHEY, SMNVEV (reference sequence). This CDR3 reads CASSARDRAEKLFF. The CDR3 DNA reads TGTGCCAGCAGTGCACGGGACAGGGCTGAAAAACTGTTTTTT.

This clonotype was detected only a few times. The CDR3 DNA reads TGTGCCAGCTCACCGAGGACCTCTGGGGCCAACGTCCTGACTTTC. This gives the protein CASSPRTSGANVLTF. The chain has TRBV18 and TRBJ2-6; D uncertain. Trimming removed 3 bases from V and 0 bases from J, with 6 bases in between. Germline V gene lookup returns CDR1 KGHSH and CDR2 LQKENI. This CDR3 region has 15 residues.

The chain carries TRBV7-9 and TRBJ2-7; D not resolved. The CDR3 extends over 14 amino acids. V gave up 6 bases and J gave up 7 bases, with 19 bases separating them. The germline gives CDR1 SEHNR, CDR2 FQNEAQ (reference sequence). The CDR3 bases are TGTGCCAGCAGTACTAACGGACCCGTAGCTGAGCAGTACTTC. It translates to CASSTNGPVAEQYF.

The chain carries TRBV12-5 and TRBJ2-1; D is uncertain. Per the germline V gene, CDR1 is LGHNT and CDR2 is FRNRAP. V gave up 5 bases and J gave up 4 bases, with 9 bases separating them. The CDR3 runs to 13 residues. The CDR3 region is CASGGYDYNEQFF. CDR3 DNA sequence: TGTGCTAGTGGTGGCTATGATTACAATGAGCAGTTCTTC.

The chain combines TRBV5-1 with TRBJ2-1, with D possibly matching TRBD1 (6 bases). The DNA end is a closer match to TRBJ2-7, so the J assignment may be wrong. Germline V gene lookup returns CDR1 SGHRS and CDR2 YFSETQ. This CDR3 has 18 amino acids. CDR3 region: CASSLEQQGRRPYNEQYF. The CDR3 bases are TGCGCCAGCAGCTTGGAACAACAGGGACGTCGGCCCTACAATGAGCAGTACTTC.

This clonotype was observed a handful of times. The V call is TRBV15, the J call TRBJ2-7, with D perhaps matching TRBD1 or TRBD2 (5 bases each). V shed 5 bases and J shed 0 bases, with 14 bases lying between them. The CDR3 extends over 15 amino acids. Germline values: CDR1 LNHNV, CDR2 YYDKDF (reference sequence). In DNA form, the CDR3 reads TGTGCCACCAGCCCGAGGGGCAGAAGCTCCTACGAGCAGTACTTC. Its translation: CATSPRGRSSYEQYF. The full variable domain, completed using reference TRBV15 and TRBJ2-7, is DAMVIQNPRYQVTQFGKPVTLSCSQTLNHNVMYWYQQKSSQAPKLLFHYYDKDFNNEADTPDNFQSRRPNTSFCFLDIRSPGLGDTAMYLCATSPRGRSSYEQYFGPGTRLTVT.

The chain joins TRBV27 to TRBJ1-1, with 7 positions matching TRBD1. Unmatched junction bases numbered 4, after V lost 4 bases and J lost 5 bases. This CDR3 has 13 amino acids. Germline CDR1 is MNHEY and CDR2 is SMNVEV (reference sequence). CDR3 in DNA: TGTGCCAGCAGTTACAGGGGATGGACTGAAGCTTTCTTT. Amino acid sequence: CASSYRGWTEAFF.

This clonotype showed up just a few times. The genes are TRBV20-1 and TRBJ1-1; 11 bases map to TRBD1. Germline values: CDR1 DFQATT, CDR2 SNEGSKA (reference sequence). V shed 7 bases, J shed 5 bases, and the junction held 12 bases outside the gene matches. This CDR3 region has 15 residues. CDR3 region: CSVNTGQGAITEAFF. The CDR3 DNA follows: TGCAGTGTCAACACCGGACAGGGGGCGATAACTGAAGCTTTCTTT.

This chain uses TRBV5-1 with TRBJ2-1; 7 bases fit TRBD2. CDR3 length: 14 residues. Germline CDR1 is SGHRS and CDR2 is YFSETQ. J was trimmed by 9 bases and V by 0 bases; bases with no gene match: 6. CDR3 loop: CASSLATSSLEQFF. The DNA for the CDR3 is TGCGCCAGCAGCTTGGCGACTAGCTCCCTTGAGCAGTTCTTC.

This clonotype was recorded once. The chain links TRBV20-1 to TRBJ2-3; 7 nucleotides line up with TRBD1. This CDR3 region has 15 residues. The germline gives CDR1 DFQATT, CDR2 SNEGSKA (reference sequence). V shed 5 bases and J 3 bases; nucleotides not matched to a gene: 11. CDR3 sequence: CSASERTGGTDTQYF. CDR3 nucleotide sequence: TGCAGTGCTTCAGAGAGGACAGGTGGGACAGATACGCAGTATTTT.

Comment on this clonotype: The junction departs from germline at one end; a sequencing error may be responsible. The rearrangement links TRBV7-9 to TRBJ2-1; D uncertain. This CDR3 region has 15 residues. Germline CDR1 and CDR2: SEHNR and FQNEAQ (reference sequence). CDR3 region: CASSFLLVRNKEQFF. Here the CDR3 DNA reads TGTGCCAGCAGCTTCCTGTTGGTGCGGAACAAAGAGCAGTTCTTC.

To note about this clonotype: Just one base apart from a much larger clone, this may be a read error. The chain recombines TRBV20-1 with TRBJ2-7; 14 nucleotides agree with TRBD2. Per germline, CDR1 DFQATT and CDR2 SNEGSKA (reference sequence). V shed 1 base, J shed 7 bases, and the junction held 9 bases outside the gene matches. The length of the CDR3 is 16 residues. The CDR3: CSARGGLAGVDNEQYF. In nucleotides, the CDR3 is TGCAGTGCTAGAGGGGGACTAGCGGGAGTAGACAATGAGCAGTACTTC.

This clonotype was recorded many times. The chain has TRBV4-3 and TRBJ2-7, with TRBD2 identical over 9 bases. The CDR3 covers 18 residues. Unmatched junction bases numbered 13, after V lost 4 bases and J lost 0 bases. Germline CDR1 is LGHNA and CDR2 is YSLEER. The CDR3 coding sequence is TGCGCCAGCAGCCTAGTCTTTAGCGGGGGCCTGAGCTCCTACGAGCAGTACTTC. This translates into CASSLVFSGGLSSYEQYF.

This clonotype showed up just a few times. The chain carries TRBV4-1 and TRBJ2-3; tentative D call: TRBD1 (6 bases). The V and J ends lost 1 base and 1 base respectively, with 12 bases between them. In germline, CDR1 is MGHRA, CDR2 YSYEKL. The CDR3 spans 16 residues. The CDR3 DNA reads as TGCGCCAGCAGCCAAGGTTCCTACAGGGGCACAGATACGCAGTATTTT. Translation gives CASSQGSYRGTDTQYF.

In its sample, this clonotype was seen a few times. The J gene is TRBJ2-1, the V gene TRBV27; D remains ambiguous. CDR1 and CDR2 from the germline V gene are MNHEY and SMNVEV (reference sequence). Trimming cost V 1 base and J 8 bases, with 18 bases left between them. The CDR3 sequence is 16 residues long. The CDR3 sequence is CASSLLGQVGFHEQFF. The CDR3 DNA sequence: TGTGCCAGCAGTTTATTAGGTCAGGTTGGTTTTCATGAGCAGTTCTTC.

Remarks on this clonotype: A much larger clone lies one base from this, so it may be a read error. V gene TRBV12-3 or TRBV12-4 combines with J gene TRBJ2-7; 13 positions match TRBD2. The CDR3 runs to 15 residues. J was trimmed by 10 bases and V by 6 bases; bases with no gene match: 12. CDR3 bases: TGTGCCAGCAGCTCGGGACTAGCGGGGCAAGAGGCCCAGTACTTC. Its translation is CASSSGLAGQEAQYF.

The J gene is TRBJ2-5, the V gene TRBV7-2; 9 nucleotides agree with TRBD1. Looked up from germline, CDR1 is SGHTA and CDR2 is FQGNSA. CDR3 size: 13 residues. The J segment lost 11 bases and the V segment lost 5 bases, leaving 9 bases of the junction unmatched. Here the CDR3 reads CASSRDRVEEQYF. DNA for the CDR3: TGTGCCAGCAGCCGGGACAGGGTGGAAGAGCAGTACTTC.

V and J are TRBV20-1 and TRBJ2-1; D gene ambiguous. The CDR3 spans 14 residues. Germline CDR1 and CDR2: DFQATT and SNEGSKA (reference sequence). The V end lost 6 bases, the J end lost 4 bases, and 16 bases lay between the germline ends. The CDR3 DNA follows: TGCAGTGCCACTCACTTGGAGATATACAATGAGCAGTTCTTC. Protein sequence: CSATHLEIYNEQFF.

This clonotype has more than one count but fewer than ten. The chain is built from TRBV27 and TRBJ1-1, with D perhaps matching TRBD1 (5 bases). The length of the CDR3 is 14 residues. The ends were cut back, 2 bases at V and 4 bases at J, with 11 bases in the middle. CDR1 is MNHEY, CDR2 SMNVEV, per germline (reference sequence). The CDR3 DNA sequence: TGTGCCAGCAGTTTAGAAGGGGAGACCACTGAAGCTTTCTTT. Translating it yields CASSLEGETTEAFF.

Worth noting for this clonotype: A much larger clone lies a single base off, so this may be a read error. The chain is built from TRBV29-1 and TRBJ2-3; D is possibly TRBD2 (6 bases). Germline V gene lookup returns CDR1 SQVTM and CDR2 ANQGSEA. The CDR3 spans 12 residues. CDR3 DNA: TGCAGCGCGACTAGATCCACAGAGACGCAGTATTTT. It encodes CSATRSTETQYF.